Listed below are T cell receptor beta chains from one sample, sequenced in a study of OX40 agonist ivuxolimab in advanced cancers. Produced via immunoSEQ multiplex PCR; TCRdb's table is partial and in-frame only. The sample contains more than 15,000 clones, about nine tenths of which appear only once. The sample was CD4+ or CD8+ T cells sorted from blood, taken in a trial of the OX40 agonist ivuxolimab. The receptors originated from an adult with an advanced solid tumor such as melanoma, head and neck, liver or kidney cancer. CDR3s include the opening cysteine and the closing phenylalanine or tryptophan. The order of the fields is J gene, D gene, V gene, clone size, CDR3 DNA, CDR3 protein. The D gene is left open where the match is weak. Clone size is given for some rows only: seen once, a few or many times, or a class if the clone is expanded.

j_call: TRBJ2-7
d_call: TRBD1
v_call: TRBV6-1
clone_size: .
cdr3_nt: TGTGCCAGCAGTCACAGGGGGTCCCCCGAGCAGTACTTC
cdr3_aa: CASSHRGSPEQYF

j_call: TRBJ2-1
d_call: .
v_call: TRBV19
clone_size: .
cdr3_nt: TGTGCCACCGGCTCCTACAATGAGCAGTTCTTC
cdr3_aa: CATGSYNEQFF

j_call: TRBJ2-7
d_call: .
v_call: TRBV15
clone_size: .
cdr3_nt: TGTGCCACCAGCAGAGATGAAGGAGGGTTGGACGAGCAGTACTTC
cdr3_aa: CATSRDEGGLDEQYF

j_call: TRBJ1-1
d_call: .
v_call: TRBV12-5
clone_size: once
cdr3_nt: TGTGCTAGTGGCCAGTGGAGCACTGAAGCTTTCTTT
cdr3_aa: CASGQWSTEAFF

j_call: TRBJ2-3
d_call: .
v_call: TRBV6-6
clone_size: .
cdr3_nt: TGTGCCAGCACCTTAGGGGACCGCACAGATACGCAGTATTTT
cdr3_aa: CASTLGDRTDTQYF

j_call: TRBJ2-1
d_call: .
v_call: TRBV13
clone_size: .
cdr3_nt: TGTGCCAGCAGCCCGGGGAGCTCCTACAATGAGCAGTTCTTC
cdr3_aa: CASSPGSSYNEQFF

j_call: TRBJ2-6
d_call: .
v_call: TRBV13
clone_size: once
cdr3_nt: TGTGCCAGCAGCTTAGGGGGGTCTGGGGCCAACGTCCTGACTTTC
cdr3_aa: CASSLGGSGANVLTF

j_call: TRBJ2-3
d_call: .
v_call: TRBV5-1
clone_size: .
cdr3_nt: TGCGCCAGCAGCTTGTGGGGGCCCACAGATACGCAGTATTTT
cdr3_aa: CASSLWGPTDTQYF

j_call: TRBJ1-1
d_call: .
v_call: TRBV27
clone_size: .
cdr3_nt: TGTGCCAGCAGTTTTGGTAAGAACACTGAAGCTTTCTTT
cdr3_aa: CASSFGKNTEAFF

j_call: TRBJ1-1
d_call: .
v_call: TRBV6-1
clone_size: .
cdr3_nt: TGTGCCAGCAGTCAAAGAAAGGGTCCGGGCACTGAAGCTTTCTTT
cdr3_aa: CASSQRKGPGTEAFF

j_call: TRBJ2-1
d_call: .
v_call: TRBV27
clone_size: .
cdr3_nt: TGTGCCAGCAGTTTATTGCGGGGATCGAATGAGCAGTTCTTC
cdr3_aa: CASSLLRGSNEQFF

j_call: TRBJ2-7
d_call: .
v_call: TRBV4-1
clone_size: .
cdr3_nt: TGCGCCAGCAGCCAAGATGGTGACGAGCAGTACTTC
cdr3_aa: CASSQDGDEQYF

j_call: TRBJ1-4
d_call: TRBD1
v_call: TRBV5-1
clone_size: .
cdr3_nt: TGCGCCAGCAGCTGGACAGGGGGGCCGAGGGAAAAACTGTTTTTT
cdr3_aa: CASSWTGGPREKLFF

j_call: TRBJ1-5
d_call: .
v_call: TRBV6-1
clone_size: .
cdr3_nt: TGTGCCAGCAGTGAATGGCCGGAGGGATCCAATCAGCCCCAGCATTTT
cdr3_aa: CASSEWPEGSNQPQHF

j_call: TRBJ1-5
d_call: .
v_call: TRBV5-1
clone_size: .
cdr3_nt: TGCGCCAGCAGCTTGGAAGGGTATCAGCCCCAGCATTTT
cdr3_aa: CASSLEGYQPQHF

j_call: TRBJ2-5
d_call: .
v_call: TRBV27
clone_size: .
cdr3_nt: TGTGCCAGCAGTTCAAACCCCCGCGGGACCCAGTACTTC
cdr3_aa: CASSSNPRGTQYF

j_call: TRBJ1-4
d_call: .
v_call: TRBV7-2
clone_size: few
cdr3_nt: TGTGCCAGCAGCTTAGATCTCAGTAATGAAAAACTGTTTTTT
cdr3_aa: CASSLDLSNEKLFF

j_call: TRBJ1-6
d_call: TRBD1
v_call: TRBV12-5
clone_size: .
cdr3_nt: TGTGCTAGTGGTTTGTCCCCAGGGGGAGCTTCACCCCTCCACTTT
cdr3_aa: CASGLSPGGASPLHF

j_call: TRBJ2-1
d_call: .
v_call: TRBV6-1
clone_size: .
cdr3_nt: TGTGCCAGCAGTGAGCTCCCCTCTAGCGTTCACTACAATGAGCAGTTCTTC
cdr3_aa: CASSELPSSVHYNEQFF

j_call: TRBJ1-3
d_call: .
v_call: TRBV9
clone_size: .
cdr3_nt: TGTGCCAGCAGCGCGAAAGGGGATCCCTCTGGAAACACCATATATTTT
cdr3_aa: CASSAKGDPSGNTIYF

j_call: TRBJ2-3
d_call: TRBD1
v_call: TRBV30
clone_size: medium-sized
cdr3_nt: TGTGCCTGGAGGGACCGACAGGGGACCAGGCCGGGAGATACGCAGTATTTT
cdr3_aa: CAWRDRQGTRPGDTQYF

j_call: TRBJ2-2
d_call: .
v_call: TRBV9
clone_size: .
cdr3_nt: TGTGCCAGCAGCCCCCGTCAGACAGAAACCGGGGAGCTGTTTTTT
cdr3_aa: CASSPRQTETGELFF

j_call: TRBJ1-2
d_call: .
v_call: TRBV29-1
clone_size: once
cdr3_nt: TGCAGCGTCGAAGACCCGGGTTTTTTTGGCTACACCTTC
cdr3_aa: CSVEDPGFFGYTF

j_call: TRBJ2-3
d_call: .
v_call: TRBV5-5
clone_size: .
cdr3_nt: TGTGCCAGCAGCTCTAGTCACAGCACAGATACGCAGTATTTT
cdr3_aa: CASSSSHSTDTQYF

j_call: TRBJ1-3
d_call: .
v_call: TRBV7-9
clone_size: .
cdr3_nt: TGTGCCAGCAGCTTAGGAGGGGCAGGTGGAAACACCATATATTTT
cdr3_aa: CASSLGGAGGNTIYF

j_call: TRBJ1-1
d_call: .
v_call: TRBV30
clone_size: .
cdr3_nt: TGTGCCTACTTTTTAAGAAGGGAGGAAGCTTTCTTT
cdr3_aa: CAYFLRREEAFF

j_call: TRBJ2-3
d_call: .
v_call: TRBV7-8
clone_size: once
cdr3_nt: TGTGCCAGCAGCTTATTAGCGCGCATTACAGATACGCAGTATTTT
cdr3_aa: CASSLLARITDTQYF

j_call: TRBJ2-2
d_call: TRBD2
v_call: TRBV10-3
clone_size: .
cdr3_nt: TGTGCCACCCTCCCGGGACTAGTGTACGGGGAGCTGTTTTTT
cdr3_aa: CATLPGLVYGELFF

j_call: TRBJ2-2
d_call: .
v_call: TRBV27
clone_size: medium-sized
cdr3_nt: TGTGCCAGCAGTCCCCAGGGGGGCGGGGAGCTGTTTTTT
cdr3_aa: CASSPQGGGELFF

j_call: TRBJ2-7
d_call: .
v_call: TRBV10-1
clone_size: .
cdr3_nt: TGCGCCAGCAGACTCCCTCCGGGCCTTACTTGGTGCTACGAGCAGTACTTC
cdr3_aa: CASRLPPGLTWCYEQYF

j_call: TRBJ2-7
d_call: .
v_call: TRBV10-2
clone_size: .
cdr3_nt: TGCGCCAGCAGTGAAACCCCCCCCTCCTACGAGCAGTACTTC
cdr3_aa: CASSETPPSYEQYF

j_call: TRBJ2-2
d_call: TRBD2
v_call: TRBV7-9
clone_size: .
cdr3_nt: TGTGCCAGCAGTCGCTGGGGAGCGGGATTAGATCAGGCCGGGGAGCTGTTTTTT
cdr3_aa: CASSRWGAGLDQAGELFF

j_call: TRBJ2-2
d_call: TRBD2
v_call: TRBV5-6
clone_size: .
cdr3_nt: TGTGCCAGCAGCTTCCCTAAGACTAGCGGGAGGACGTCCGGGGAGCTGTTTTTT
cdr3_aa: CASSFPKTSGRTSGELFF

j_call: TRBJ2-1
d_call: .
v_call: TRBV27
clone_size: .
cdr3_nt: TGTGCCAGCAGTTTGGACCTAAACAATGAGCAGTTCTTC
cdr3_aa: CASSLDLNNEQFF

j_call: TRBJ1-2
d_call: .
v_call: TRBV6-5
clone_size: .
cdr3_nt: TGTGCCAGCAGCGCGAACAGGGAAATCGATGGCTACACCTTC
cdr3_aa: CASSANREIDGYTF

j_call: TRBJ2-3
d_call: TRBD2
v_call: TRBV2
clone_size: .
cdr3_nt: TGTGCCAGCACTCCCTGGGGAGCGGGGGGCGCAGATACGCAGTATTTT
cdr3_aa: CASTPWGAGGADTQYF

j_call: TRBJ1-1
d_call: .
v_call: TRBV12-5
clone_size: .
cdr3_nt: TGTGCTAGTGGTGCCGGGGGGGGAAGAGCTTTCTTT
cdr3_aa: CASGAGGGRAFF

j_call: TRBJ2-7
d_call: .
v_call: TRBV27
clone_size: .
cdr3_nt: TGTGCCAGCAGTTTAAGGGGGGGACAGGCCTCGCTCTGGGTCTACGAGCAGTACTTC
cdr3_aa: CASSLRGGQASLWVYEQYF

j_call: TRBJ2-1
d_call: .
v_call: TRBV7-2
clone_size: .
cdr3_nt: TGTGCCAGCAGCTTAGCGTTGAGGGGCAATGAGCAGTTCTTC
cdr3_aa: CASSLALRGNEQFF

j_call: TRBJ1-2
d_call: TRBD1
v_call: TRBV19
clone_size: .
cdr3_nt: TGTGCCAGTAGTATTGGGACAGTCTATGGCTACACCTTC
cdr3_aa: CASSIGTVYGYTF

j_call: TRBJ2-7
d_call: TRBD2
v_call: TRBV19
clone_size: .
cdr3_nt: TGTGCCAGTAGCCTCTGGCTAGCGGGAGAGAATCTCGAGCAGTACTTC
cdr3_aa: CASSLWLAGENLEQYF

j_call: TRBJ1-1
d_call: .
v_call: TRBV19
clone_size: .
cdr3_nt: TGTGCCAGTACGGGCAGGGACGGCACTGAAGCTTTCTTT
cdr3_aa: CASTGRDGTEAFF